The entry below gives a single TCR beta chain sequence along with its context. Its antigen remains unknown. This CDR3 has 14 amino acids. V lost 3 bases and J lost 4; bases outside the gene matches: 5. This sample was taken from a study of T cell repertoires in cytomegalovirus infection. Looking at the study overall: Indications of both CMV infection and matching HLA type were provided by public TCR beta signatures.

Study-level results: People with CMV and the relevant HLA were identified by cumulative public TCR beta family frequency. CMV-specific TCR beta clonotypes restricted by HLA-C dominated the ex vivo response.

TCRdb re-analysed the reads in MiXCR, keeping a single row per CDR3 protein. This sample has roughly 300,000 distinct CDR3 sequences, with 9.5% found just once. The sequence came from a human donor in good health (CMV status not recorded). Some clones in this sample may be carry-over from other donors' samples. Sequenced sample: PBMCs. The gene calls are TRBV12-3 or TRBV12-4 and TRBJ1-1, with 7 bases fitting TRBD1. This CDR3 reads CASSLDGTATEAFF. In DNA, the CDR3 is TGTGCCAGCAGTTTGGATGGGACAGCCACTGAAGCTTTCTTT.